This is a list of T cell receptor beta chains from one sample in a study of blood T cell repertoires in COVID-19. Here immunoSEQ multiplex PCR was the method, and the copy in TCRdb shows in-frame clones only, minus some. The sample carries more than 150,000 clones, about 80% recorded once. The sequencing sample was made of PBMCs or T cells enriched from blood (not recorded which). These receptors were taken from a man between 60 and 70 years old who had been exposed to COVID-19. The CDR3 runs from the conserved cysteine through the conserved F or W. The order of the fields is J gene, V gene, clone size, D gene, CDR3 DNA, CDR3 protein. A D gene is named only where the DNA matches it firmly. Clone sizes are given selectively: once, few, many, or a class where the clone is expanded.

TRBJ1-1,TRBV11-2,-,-,TGTGCCAGCAGCTTAGACCGGGTCAACACTGAAGCTTTCTTT,CASSLDRVNTEAFF
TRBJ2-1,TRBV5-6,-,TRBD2,TGTGCCAGCAGCTTCGTTAGTGGTGGTAGCGGGAGTTTCCACAATGAGCAGTTCTTC,CASSFVSGGSGSFHNEQFF
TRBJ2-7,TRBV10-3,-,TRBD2,TGTGCCATCGGCGGGAGCTCCTACGAGCAGTACTTC,CAIGGSSYEQYF
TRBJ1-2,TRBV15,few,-,TGTGCCACCAGCAGAGCCGGGACATCTGTCTATGGCTACACCTTC,CATSRAGTSVYGYTF
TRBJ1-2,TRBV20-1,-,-,TGCAGTGCTAGTCCCTCTAGATTTAACTATGGCTACACCTTC,CSASPSRFNYGYTF
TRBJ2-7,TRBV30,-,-,TGTGCCTGGAGTGTCGCCCTACGGAGCTCCGAGCAGTACTTC,CAWSVALRSSEQYF
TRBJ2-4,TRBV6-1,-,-,TGTGCCAGCAGTGACGGGGTAGCCAAAAACATTCAGTACTTC,CASSDGVAKNIQYF
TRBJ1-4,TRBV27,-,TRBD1,TGTGCCAGCAGTCTTGGACAGGGGGCGACTAATGAAAAACTGTTTTTT,CASSLGQGATNEKLFF
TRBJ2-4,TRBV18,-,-,TGTGCCAGCTCATCAATGAACAGGGTTGAAAACATTCAGTACTTC,CASSSMNRVENIQYF
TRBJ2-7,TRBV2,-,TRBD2,TGTGCCAGCAGCCAACTGACTAGCGGAGCTTACGAGCAGTACTTC,CASSQLTSGAYEQYF
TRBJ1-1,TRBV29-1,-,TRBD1,TGCAGCGTTTACCTGACAGGGGGCACTGAAGCTTTCTTT,CSVYLTGGTEAFF
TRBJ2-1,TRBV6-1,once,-,TGTGCCAGCACCTCAGGGGTCGTAGATGTCAATGAGCAGTTCTTC,CASTSGVVDVNEQFF
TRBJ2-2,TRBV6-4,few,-,TGTGCCAGCAGTGACTCCGACACCGGGGAGCTGTTTTTT,CASSDSDTGELFF
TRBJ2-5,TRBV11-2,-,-,TGTGCCAGCAGCCTTCTAAGGGGTAGGATGGGGTCGACCCAGTACTTC,CASSLLRGRMGSTQYF
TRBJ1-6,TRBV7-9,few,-,TGTGCCAGCAGCTTAGCGCTCGGTCCGAATTCACCCCTCCACTTT,CASSLALGPNSPLHF
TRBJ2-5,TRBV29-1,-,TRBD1,TGCAGCGTTGAAAGGGACAGAGCTCAAGAGACCCAGTACTTC,CSVERDRAQETQYF
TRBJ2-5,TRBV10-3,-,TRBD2,TGTGCCATCAGTGAGTCTGAAGCGGGAGGGCAAGAGACCCAGTACTTC,CAISESEAGGQETQYF
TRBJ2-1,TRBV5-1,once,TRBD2,TGCGCCAGCAGCTTGGTTAGCGGGGCCAGTAATGAGCAGTTCTTC,CASSLVSGASNEQFF
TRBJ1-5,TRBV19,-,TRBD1,TGTGCCAGTAGTGGGAACAGGGGGCGGTGGCAGCCCCAGCATTTT,CASSGNRGRWQPQHF
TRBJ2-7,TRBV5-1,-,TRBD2,TGCGCCAGCAGCTTAAGATCCGGGGGGGCCTACGAGCAGTACTTC,CASSLRSGGAYEQYF
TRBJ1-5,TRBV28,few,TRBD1,TGTGCCAGCAGTTCCACCCTCCCCAGGGGGGATGGTCAGCCCCAGCATTTT,CASSSTLPRGDGQPQHF
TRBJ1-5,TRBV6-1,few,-,TGTGCCAGCAGTGAGGGGCAGGGTATTCAGCCCCAGCATTTT,CASSEGQGIQPQHF